The rows below give T cell receptor beta chains drawn from one sample of a study of Graves' ophthalmopathy and Graves' hyperthyroidism. TCRdb re-called the multiplex PCR reads with MiXCR, one entry per CDR3 protein. The sample records roughly 1.1 million distinct CDR3 sequences, around a third being singletons. Sequencing used peripheral blood or thyroid tissue (not recorded which). These receptors were collected from an adult man with Graves' hyperthyroidism. Both conserved end residues are part of each CDR3. A D gene is named only where the DNA matches it firmly. The size field is filled for only some rows; it gives once, few, many or a size class.

CDR3aa: CASRRDSFYGYAF
CDR3nt: TGTGCCAGCCGGCGCGACAGCTTCTATGGCTACGCCTTC
v_gene: TRBV25-1
d_gene: NA
j_gene: TRBJ1-2
abundance: NA

CDR3aa: CASSEYSEAFF
CDR3nt: TGTGCCAGCAGTGAATATTCTGAAGCTTTCTTT
v_gene: TRBV2
d_gene: NA
j_gene: TRBJ1-1
abundance: few

CDR3aa: CASSLASGRDTQYF
CDR3nt: TGTGCCAGCAGCTTAGCGAGTGGTCGGGATACGCAGTATTTT
v_gene: TRBV7-6
d_gene: NA
j_gene: TRBJ2-3
abundance: NA

CDR3aa: CASSIYTDGYTF
CDR3nt: TGTGCCAGCAGCATCTACACGGATGGCTACACCTTC
v_gene: TRBV7-2
d_gene: NA
j_gene: TRBJ1-2
abundance: NA

CDR3aa: CASSYRGATGTEAFF
CDR3nt: TGTGCCAGCAGTTACCGCGGGGCTACTGGGACTGAAGCTTTCTTT
v_gene: TRBV6-6
d_gene: NA
j_gene: TRBJ1-1
abundance: NA

CDR3aa: CATSPRGWTGAYGYTF
CDR3nt: TGTGCCACCAGCCCCCGGGGATGGACAGGGGCCTATGGCTACACCTTC
v_gene: TRBV15
d_gene: TRBD1
j_gene: TRBJ1-2
abundance: few

CDR3aa: CASSLKDRKNTEAFF
CDR3nt: TGTGCCAGCAGCTTGAAGGACAGAAAGAACACTGAAGCTTTCTTT
v_gene: TRBV13
d_gene: NA
j_gene: TRBJ1-1
abundance: NA

CDR3aa: CASSLIGRSQETQYF
CDR3nt: TGTGCCAGCAGCCTCATCGGGCGGAGCCAAGAGACCCAGTACTTC
v_gene: TRBV12-3/TRBV12-4
d_gene: NA
j_gene: TRBJ2-5
abundance: few

CDR3aa: CASSLLHHYGYTF
CDR3nt: TGTGCCAGCAGCTTACTCCACCACTATGGCTACACCTTC
v_gene: TRBV7-9
d_gene: NA
j_gene: TRBJ1-2
abundance: few

CDR3aa: CASSLRRDKTYEQYF
CDR3nt: TGTGCCAGCAGCTTAAGGAGGGACAAGACCTACGAGCAGTACTTC
v_gene: TRBV7-9
d_gene: NA
j_gene: TRBJ2-7
abundance: NA

CDR3aa: CATSRGGGREQYF
CDR3nt: TGTGCCACCAGCAGAGGAGGGGGGAGGGAGCAGTACTTC
v_gene: TRBV15
d_gene: NA
j_gene: TRBJ2-7
abundance: once

CDR3aa: CAISESTSALYGYTF
CDR3nt: TGTGCCATCAGTGAGTCGACCTCCGCTCTCTATGGCTACACCTTC
v_gene: TRBV10-3
d_gene: NA
j_gene: TRBJ1-2
abundance: NA

CDR3aa: CASSSTIGRNQPQHF
CDR3nt: TGTGCCAGCAGCTCCACCATTGGGCGCAATCAGCCCCAGCATTTT
v_gene: TRBV9
d_gene: NA
j_gene: TRBJ1-5
abundance: many

CDR3aa: CASSAGLAGAGRSSYEQYF
CDR3nt: TGCGCCAGCAGTGCCGGACTAGCGGGAGCCGGTCGTAGTTCCTACGAGCAGTACTTC
v_gene: TRBV10-2
d_gene: TRBD2
j_gene: TRBJ2-7
abundance: NA

CDR3aa: CASSQEDRGDQPQHF
CDR3nt: TGCGCCAGCAGCCAAGAGGACAGGGGCGATCAGCCCCAGCATTTT
v_gene: TRBV4-3
d_gene: TRBD1
j_gene: TRBJ1-5
abundance: few

CDR3aa: CSATDVRSSYNSPLHF
CDR3nt: TGCAGTGCTACGGACGTGAGGAGCTCCTATAATTCACCCCTCCACTTT
v_gene: TRBV20-1
d_gene: NA
j_gene: TRBJ1-6
abundance: NA